The 2 T cell receptor beta chains reported below all come from one sample, sequenced in a study of T cell responses to AZD1222 COVID-19 vaccine (TCRdb year 2021). To prepare the library, the immunoSEQ multiplex PCR assay was applied. This immuneACCESS table, as held by TCRdb, lists in-frame sequences with V and J called but not all clones. Of the missing ones, under half trace to an unresolved V gene in checked studies; the others have no known cause. The sample table lists 160,000 or so clones, roughly 90% of them with a count of one. The leading ten clones occupy more than 4% of the sample. Taken with the paper, the label for time point translates to: about 28 days (+/-7) after the second vaccine dose. The source was peripheral blood, collected 28 days after the second AZD1222 dose. The receptors here all came from an adult who received the AZD1222 COVID-19 vaccine.

This clone occurred once. The V call is TRBV15, the J call TRBJ2-7, with no clear D. V shed 0 bases and J shed 1 base, with 10 bases lying between them. This CDR3 has 15 amino acids. CDR1 is LNHNV and CDR2 is YYDKDF in the germline V gene (reference sequence). CDR3 nucleotides: TGTGCCACCAGCAGAGACAGTCCCGGGTCCTACGAGCAGTACTTC. Protein sequence: CATSRDSPGSYEQYF.

The V call is TRBV10-3, the J call TRBJ2-2, with TRBD1 matching 7 bases. After removal of 4 bases from V and 4 bases from J, the junction contained 3 bases not matched to a gene. Germline values: CDR1 ENHRY, CDR2 SYGVKD. The CDR3 covers 14 residues. Written as DNA, the CDR3 is TGTGCCATCAGTGGACAGGGCTTCACCGGGGAGCTGTTTTTT. It yields the protein CAISGQGFTGELFF.